Presented here are 13 T cell receptor beta chains from one specimen sequenced in a study of spatial heterogeneity in lung cancer. As for time point: sample taken at primary tumor resection. TCRdb reprocessed the 5' RACE reads with MiXCR, giving one entry per CDR3 protein. The sample contains 85,000 to 100,000 distinct CDR3 sequences, about an eighth of which appear only once. Sequences were derived from PBMCs, sampled at surgery. These receptors all stem from a male donor with early-stage non-small cell lung cancer.

This clonotype was recorded a few times. As DNA, the CDR3 is TGTGCCAGCAGCCCGACCGGGACCTGGCCCTACGAGCAGTACTTC. This translates into CASSPTGTWPYEQYF. The gene calls are TRBV12-3 or TRBV12-4 and TRBJ2-7; D assignment may be TRBD1 or TRBD2 (5 bases each). V dropped 6 bases and J dropped 2 bases, with 17 bases sitting between them. This CDR3 comprises 15 residues.

CDR3 in DNA: TGTGCCAGCAGTAGGGACAGCCACAATGAGCAGTTCTTC. Its protein product is CASSRDSHNEQFF. This rearrangement joins TRBV27 to TRBJ2-1, with 7 bases matching TRBD1. The germline V gene has CDR1 MNHEY and CDR2 SMNVEV (reference sequence). The junction had 3 bases not matched to a gene; V was cut back by 5 bases and J by 5 bases. The CDR3 totals 13 residues.

This clonotype has a single count. The chain recombines TRBV7-2 with TRBJ1-5; D might be TRBD1 (6 bases). Germline V gives CDR1 SGHTA, CDR2 FQGNSA. The CDR3 has 16 residues. Trimming shortened V by 5 bases and J by 3 bases, and 17 bases separated the two germline ends. The CDR3 DNA is TGTGCCAGCAGCACCGGTCCCGGGACATTCAATCAGCCCCAGCATTTT. This sequence encodes CASSTGPGTFNQPQHF.

In its sample, this clonotype was seen a few times. This chain joins TRBV28 and TRBJ2-7, with D uncertain. The CDR3 is 13 residues long. Germline V gene data show CDR1 as MDHEN and CDR2 as SYDVKM. V dropped 9 bases and J dropped 2 bases, with 14 bases sitting between them. The CDR3 is CASLGSRAYEQYF. The CDR3 nucleotides read TGTGCCAGTTTAGGGTCTAGGGCCTACGAGCAGTACTTC.

The chain has TRBV2 and TRBJ2-2; D not resolved. The CDR3 consists of 14 residues. Germline V gene sequence: CDR1 SNHLY, CDR2 FYNNEI. The V and J ends lost 7 bases and 1 base respectively, with 10 bases between them. CDR3 nucleotides: TGTGCCAGCATTCTCTCCCGGAACACCGGGGAGCTGTTTTTT. This gives the protein CASILSRNTGELFF.

V is TRBV4-2 and J is TRBJ2-3, with no clear D. Trimming left V 4 bases short and J 2 bases short, with 7 bases between. The CDR3 consists of 13 residues. Germline loops: CDR1 LGHNA, CDR2 YNFKEQ. The CDR3 here is CASSRISTDTQYF. CDR3 nucleotides: TGTGCCAGCAGCCGGATCTCCACAGATACGCAGTATTTT.

The table lists this clonotype with many counts. V and J are TRBV9 and TRBJ2-2; TRBD2 is a possible D gene (5 bases). The CDR3 spans 13 residues. Trimming left V 6 bases short and J 1 base short, with 7 bases between. The germline gives CDR1 SGDLS, CDR2 YYNGEE. The CDR3, as DNA: TGTGCCAGCATGGCGGGGAACACCGGGGAGCTGTTTTTT. Translating it yields CASMAGNTGELFF.

This clonotype was found a few times. V gene TRBV20-1 combines with J gene TRBJ2-7; D not certain. The CDR3 length is 14 residues. V lost 6 bases to trimming and J lost 1 base, with 16 bases between them. The V gene's germline CDR1 is DFQATT and CDR2 SNEGSKA (reference sequence). In DNA form, the CDR3 reads TGCAGTGCCTTGATAATGACATCGTCCTACGAGCAGTACTTC. Amino acid sequence: CSALIMTSSYEQYF.

This clonotype was picked up one time. The rearrangement joins TRBV20-1 to TRBJ2-7; 8 nucleotides align to TRBD1. With 1 base clipped from V and 7 bases from J, the junction kept 6 bases outside the gene matches. Germline V gene lookup returns CDR1 DFQATT and CDR2 SNEGSKA (reference sequence). The CDR3 has 13 residues. In DNA form, the CDR3 reads TGCAGTGCTAGAGGGACAGGGACACGGGAGCAGTACTTC. This sequence encodes CSARGTGTREQYF.

The V call is TRBV6-5, the J call TRBJ2-2; no clear D gene. The CDR3 loop spans 14 amino acids. V was clipped by 6 bases and J by 5 bases, with 13 bases between them. Per germline, CDR1 MNHEY and CDR2 SVGAGI. The CDR3 protein is CASRRGARTGELFF. As DNA, the CDR3 is TGTGCCAGCAGGCGCGGAGCCAGAACCGGGGAGCTGTTTTTT.

This rearrangement joins TRBV5-4 to TRBJ2-7, with D possibly TRBD1 on 6 matching bases. The CDR3 is made up of 14 amino acids. Germline loops: CDR1 SGHNT, CDR2 YYREEE (reference sequence). With 5 bases removed from V and 2 bases from J, the gap between germline ends came to 14 bases. CDR3 sequence: CASSSTGGAYEQYF. The CDR3 bases are TGTGCCAGCAGTTCGACAGGTGGAGCCTACGAGCAGTACTTC. The full variable domain, its missing parts supplied by reference TRBV5-4 and TRBJ2-7, is ETGVTQSPTHLIKTRGQQVTLRCSSQSGHNTVSWYQQALGQGPQFIFQYYREEENGRGNFPPRFSGLQFPNYSSELNVNALELDDSALYLCASSSTGGAYEQYFGPGTRLTVT.

This clonotype was observed a few times. The chain couples TRBV5-4 to TRBJ1-2, with unresolved D. CDR1 and CDR2 from the germline V gene are SGHNT and YYREEE (reference sequence). V was trimmed by 6 bases and J by 4 bases, leaving 13 bases between them. The CDR3 loop spans 13 amino acids. The CDR3 is CASTLDGIYGYTF. As DNA, the CDR3 is TGTGCCAGCACCCTCGACGGGATCTATGGCTACACCTTC.

The rearrangement links TRBV3-1 to TRBJ2-1, with 10 bases matching TRBD1. The CDR3 is 17 amino acids. Germline V lookup: CDR1 LGHDT, CDR2 YNNKEL (reference sequence). Unmatched junction bases numbered 11, after V lost 4 bases and J lost 5 bases. This CDR3 reads CASSLGHPGTGDNEQFF. The CDR3 region has the DNA TGTGCCAGCAGCCTTGGCCACCCCGGGACAGGGGACAATGAGCAGTTCTTC.